The TCR beta chain under discussion was sequenced for a study of blood T cells in healthy people across ages. Germline CDR1 DFQATT, CDR2 SNEGSKA (reference sequence). The CDR3 runs 13 residues. A second PCR of roughly 7 to 11 cycles used a sample-barcoded 5' primer and a J-beta primer mix. The template-switch adaptor, which had 12 random nucleotides, put a tag on each cDNA molecule. TCRdb reprocessed the 5' RACE reads with MiXCR, giving one entry per CDR3 protein. The repertoire holds 850,000 or so distinct CDR3 sequences, with around 26% as singletons. Details on this clonotype: Its antigen remains unknown. A much larger clone differs from this one at a single base, so this may be a read error.

Study-level points and caveats: Diversity estimates from one million T cells were considered underestimates. CMV infection status of these donors was not known. A greater number of naive CD4+ cells and higher diversity distinguished long-lived donors from aged donors.

This sequence joins TRBV20-1 and TRBJ1-2; possible D gene TRBD1, 6 bases. The material sequenced was blood. The clonotype was recovered from an elderly woman in good health. The CDR3 nucleotides are TGCAGTGCCGCCCGGACAGCCGGGGGTGGCTGCACCTTC. Its protein is CSAARTAGGGCTF.